This T cell receptor beta chain was sequenced in a study of identical twins. This CDR3 is built from 14 residues. The germline CDR1 and CDR2 sequences are SGHDT and YYEEEE. Trimming took 7 bases from V and 1 from J, leaving 15 bases between them. This clonotype was found a few times. Each CDR3 protein is one row after TCRdb ran MiXCR on the 5' RACE reads. Among roughly 250,000 distinct CDR3 sequences listed, around 15% were seen once. Sample: memory (CD45RO+) T cells sorted from blood. The TCR comes from a woman between 18 and 29 years old in good health. The J gene is TRBJ2-7, the V gene TRBV5-6; weak D call: TRBD1 (6 bases). The chain's CDR3 is CASQQGPSSYEQYF. CDR3 in DNA: TGTGCCAGCCAACAGGGCCCCTCATCCTACGAGCAGTACTTC.